This T cell receptor beta chain was recovered during a study of beta chain features in type 1 diabetes. In the study overall: What patients shared with healthy donors was a similar profile of age, gender and cell yields. Study-wide points: Patients and controls would share equally any PCR tilt toward shorter templates. Relative to healthy donors, patients appeared to have naive, central memory and Treg TCRB repertoires that were more similar. cDNA sequencing could over-represent cells with high TCR expression.

Of the isolated RNA, all was reverse transcribed, and so the sequenced material was expressed TCRB transcripts. Sequencing used immunoSEQ multiplex PCR; TCRdb keeps in-frame clones, though not all of them. This table holds about 410,000 clones, 11% to 15% found once. There are 15 residues in the CDR3. Germline CDR1 and CDR2: SGHVS and FQNEAQ. V was cut by 6 bases and J by 7 bases, with 19 bases left in between. Comment on this clone: What it recognizes is unknown.

The origin of this receptor is a man aged 25-40 years in good health. The sequenced material came from naive CD4+ T cells from blood. This chain joins TRBV7-8 and TRBJ2-1; D possibly uses TRBD1 or TRBD2 (5 bases each). The CDR3: CASSPSLMGVNEQFF. CDR3 nucleotide sequence: TGTGCCAGCAGTCCCAGCCTAATGGGGGTAAATGAGCAGTTCTTC. The entire variable domain, with the rest obtained from reference TRBV7-8 and TRBJ2-1, is as follows: GAGVSQSPRYKVAKRGQDVALRCDPISGHVSLFWYQQALGQGPEFLTYFQNEAQLDKSGLPSDRFFAERPEGSVSTLKIQRTQQEDSAVYLCASSPSLMGVNEQFFGPGTRLTVL.